These 22 T cell receptor beta chains came from one sample sequenced in a study of blood T cell repertoires in COVID-19. TCRdb's table, derived via immunoSEQ multiplex PCR, lists solely in-frame clones and lacks some. The profile shows 5,500 to 6,000 clones, less than 85% of them singletons. The specimen was peripheral blood. These receptors originate from a human donor in a cohort sampled during active COVID-19.

The chain links TRBV6-5 to TRBJ1-2; 8 positions agree with TRBD1. The germline gives CDR1 MNHEY, CDR2 SVGAGI. The CDR3 loop spans 15 amino acids. Unmatched junction bases numbered 8, after V lost 7 bases and J lost 1 base. The CDR3 bases are TGTGCCAGCAAACTAACAGGGGGATTTAACTATGGCTACACCTTC. Translation: CASKLTGGFNYGYTF.

This chain links TRBV6-5 with TRBJ2-7; D call uncertain. Germline V CDR1 and CDR2: MNHEY, SVGAGI. The CDR3 extends over 14 amino acids. Trimming left V 8 bases short and J 3 bases short, with 17 bases between. CDR3 bases: TGTGCCAGCCACTATGAGAGGCCCCGCTACGAGCAGTACTTC. Translated, it gives CASHYERPRYEQYF.

The chain carries TRBV4-1 and TRBJ2-3; 11 bases fit TRBD2. CDR1 and CDR2 (germline): MGHRA, YSYEKL. The V and J ends lost 5 bases and 4 bases, in that order; junction bases with no gene match: 8. This CDR3 contains 16 residues. This CDR3 reads CASSKFSGRAADTQYF. DNA for the CDR3: TGCGCCAGCAGCAAATTTAGCGGGAGGGCCGCAGATACGCAGTATTTT.

J is TRBJ1-6 and V is TRBV3-1 (or the pseudogene TRBV3-2); D not certain. The CDR3 consists of 12 residues. Germline V gene sequence: CDR1 LGHDT, CDR2 YNNKEL (reference sequence). Trimming removed 3 bases at V and 8 bases at J, with 5 bases between. CDR3 sequence (DNA): TGTGCCAGCAGCCAGGTAGATTCACCCCTCCACTTT. It encodes CASSQVDSPLHF.

The chain combines TRBV19 with TRBJ2-7; TRBD1 matches 7 bases. V dropped 1 base and J dropped 3; count of bases not matched to a gene: 6. Germline loops: CDR1 LNHDA, CDR2 SQIVND (reference sequence). There are 15 residues in the CDR3. CDR3 region: CASSIVEAGGYEQYF. As DNA, the CDR3 is TGTGCCAGTAGTATAGTAGAGGCAGGGGGCTACGAGCAGTACTTC.

V usage is TRBV6-5 and J usage is TRBJ2-2; D is unresolved. The germline CDR1 and CDR2 sequences are MNHEY and SVGAGI. V was pared by 7 bases and J by 2 bases, with 11 bases between. The length of the CDR3 is 14 residues. This CDR3 is CASTRLTNTGELFF. In nucleotides, the CDR3 is TGTGCCAGCACTAGGCTTACAAACACCGGGGAGCTGTTTTTT.

This clone was counted a few times. V usage is TRBV7-2 and J usage is TRBJ2-5; 7 positions agree with TRBD2. With V trimmed by 5 bases and J by 4 bases, 7 bases remained unmatched. CDR3 length: 14 residues. Germline-derived CDR1 and CDR2 are SGHTA and FQGNSA. In DNA form, the CDR3 reads TGTGCCAGCAGCACGTCGACTAGCCCAGAGACCCAGTACTTC. Translation: CASSTSTSPETQYF. The full variable domain, its missing parts supplied by reference TRBV7-2 and TRBJ2-5, is GAGVSQSPSNKVTEKGKDVELRCDPISGHTALYWYRQSLGQGLEFLIYFQGNSAPDKSGLPSDRFSAERTGGSVSTLTIQRTQQEDSAVYLCASSTSTSPETQYFGPGTRLLVL.

This clone was counted between two and nine times. V and J are TRBV6-4 and TRBJ1-1, with a weak D call TRBD1 (5 bases). The CDR3 runs 13 residues. V was trimmed by 4 bases and J by 7 bases, leaving 13 bases between them. Germline V lookup: CDR1 MRHNA, CDR2 SNTAGT. This chain's CDR3 is CASSVKPQGEAFF. The DNA of the CDR3 is TGTGCCAGCAGTGTCAAACCCCAGGGTGAAGCTTTCTTT.

The chain joins TRBV5-6 to TRBJ1-1; no clear D. The CDR3 spans 13 residues. Germline values: CDR1 SGHDT, CDR2 YYEEEE. Trimming removed 1 base from V and 7 bases from J, with 11 bases in between. CDR3 DNA: TGTGCCAGCAGCTTGAGCATTTACGGTGAAGCTTTCTTT. The encoded protein is CASSLSIYGEAFF. The full variable domain, its missing parts supplied by reference TRBV5-6 and TRBJ1-1, is DAGVTQSPTHLIKTRGQQVTLRCSPKSGHDTVSWYQQALGQGPQFIFQYYEEEERQRGNFPDRFSGHQFPNYSSELNVNALLLGDSALYLCASSLSIYGEAFFGQGTRLTVV.

V and J are TRBV9 and TRBJ1-2; tentative D call: TRBD1 (5 bases). The V gene lost 2 bases and the J gene lost 3 bases, with 8 bases spanning the gap. CDR1 and CDR2 (germline): SGDLS, YYNGEE. The CDR3 spans 13 residues. CDR3 sequence: CASSVQGDYGYTF. CDR3 sequence (DNA): TGTGCCAGCAGCGTTCAGGGCGACTATGGCTACACCTTC.

The rearrangement joins TRBV2 to TRBJ2-1; D is uncertain. This CDR3 region has 10 residues. V gave up 6 bases and J gave up 9 bases, with 6 bases separating them. CDR1 and CDR2 (germline): SNHLY, FYNNEI. The CDR3 sequence is CASSQIEQFF. The CDR3 coding sequence is TGTGCCAGCAGCCAGATTGAGCAGTTCTTC.

The V call is TRBV15, the J call TRBJ2-1; 9 nucleotides match TRBD2. The CDR3 length is 16 residues. Trimming took 1 base from V and 2 from J; bases not matched to a gene: 3. Germline CDR1 reads LNHNV; CDR2 reads YYDKDF (reference sequence). This CDR3 reads CATSRVGGGAYNEQFF. The CDR3 DNA reads TGTGCCACCAGCAGAGTCGGCGGGGGGGCCTACAATGAGCAGTTCTTC.

The chain recombines TRBV4-2 with TRBJ2-3; D unresolved. V lost 4 bases to trimming and J lost 3 bases, with 17 bases between them. CDR1 and CDR2 from the germline V gene are LGHNA and YNFKEQ. This CDR3 contains 16 residues. CDR3 nucleotide sequence: TGTGCCAGCAGCCGAGGCGAGAGACTGGAAACAGATACGCAGTATTTT. Residues: CASSRGERLETDTQYF.

The chain's CDR3 is CASTNGGGSLYEQYF. The CDR3 nucleotides are TGTGCCAGCACCAATGGGGGCGGGAGTTTATACGAGCAGTACTTC. This chain uses TRBV28 with TRBJ2-7; D is possibly TRBD2 (7 bases). The germline V and J ends were trimmed by 7 bases and 4 bases, with 20 bases remaining between them. The germline V gene has CDR1 MDHEN and CDR2 SYDVKM. This CDR3 comprises 15 residues.

The J gene is TRBJ2-1, the V gene TRBV7-8, with 7 bases fitting TRBD1. Germline CDR1 reads SGHVS; CDR2 reads FQNEAQ. Trimming at V came to 3 bases and at J to 3 bases, leaving 2 bases not matched to a gene. The length of the CDR3 is 14 residues. In DNA, the CDR3 is TGTGCCAGCAGCTTCCGGGACAGCTACAATGAGCAGTTCTTC. Residues: CASSFRDSYNEQFF.

The chain is built from TRBV19 and TRBJ2-3, with D possibly matching TRBD2 (6 bases). From germline, CDR1 is LNHDA and CDR2 SQIVND (reference sequence). This CDR3 spans 13 amino acids. The V gene lost 11 bases and the J gene lost 3 bases, with 15 bases spanning the gap. CDR3 nucleotides: TGTGCCGCCCGGGGGACCCTTACAGATACGCAGTATTTT. Protein product: CAARGTLTDTQYF.

V is TRBV7-9 and J is TRBJ2-3, with 9 bases that match TRBD2. CDR3 length equals 17 residues. The V gene end was trimmed by 6 bases and the J gene end by 1 base; junction bases not matched to a gene: 11. Germline CDR1 reads SEHNR; CDR2 reads FQNEAQ (reference sequence). The CDR3 sequence: CASRRRLREGRTDTQYF. The CDR3 DNA follows: TGTGCCAGCAGGAGACGTCTGCGGGAGGGCCGCACAGATACGCAGTATTTT.

To note about this clone: The junction does not match germline at one end; this may be a read error. The CDR3 reads CASSQGTGGNYEQYF. The CDR3 DNA reads as TGTGCTAGCAGCCAGGGGACAGGGGGTAACTACGAGCAGTACTTC. The chain joins TRBV7-7 to TRBJ2-7, with 11 bases matching TRBD1. The CDR3 contains 15 residues. CDR1 SSHAT and CDR2 FNYEAQ come from the germline V gene (reference sequence).

The chain links TRBV24-1 to TRBJ1-1, with D hard to call. Germline loops: CDR1 KGHDR, CDR2 SFDVKD. CDR3 size: 13 residues. V lost 3 bases and J lost 2, with 6 bases in between. CDR3 residues: CATSDGGNTEAFF. Here the CDR3 DNA reads TGTGCCACCAGTGATGGAGGCAACACTGAAGCTTTCTTT.

V usage is TRBV5-1 and J usage is TRBJ1-3; a weak D match, TRBD1 (6 bases). Per germline, CDR1 SGHRS and CDR2 YFSETQ. This CDR3 comprises 15 residues. Trimming pared 3 bases from V and 4 bases from J, leaving 14 bases between. CDR3 in amino acids: CASSSTGSGGNTIYF. The CDR3 coding sequence is TGCGCCAGCAGCTCAACAGGGTCGGGCGGAAACACCATATATTTT.

CDR3 protein: CASSPRTGGYNEQFF. The CDR3 DNA reads TGTGCCAGCAGTCCGCGGACAGGGGGGTACAATGAGCAGTTCTTC. V usage is TRBV28 and J usage is TRBJ2-1; TRBD1 matches at 10 bases. Germline V gene data show CDR1 as MDHEN and CDR2 as SYDVKM. V gave up 5 bases and J gave up 4 bases; unmatched junction bases: 5. The CDR3 sequence is 15 residues long. Combining the CDR3 with reference TRBV28 and TRBJ2-1 gives the whole variable domain DVKVTQSSRYLVKRTGEKVFLECVQDMDHENMFWYRQDPGLGLRLIYFSYDVKMKEKGDIPEGYSVSREKKERFSLILESASTNQTSMYLCASSPRTGGYNEQFFGPGTRLTVL.

The chain links TRBV6-2 or TRBV6-3 to TRBJ1-1; 10 bases map to TRBD1. Germline V gene lookup returns CDR1 MNHEY and CDR2 SVGEGT. V lost 2 bases, J lost 8 bases, and 5 bases stayed unmatched. There are 14 residues in the CDR3. The CDR3 nucleotides read TGTGCCAGCAGTTACCGCCGGGACAGGGGAGAAGCTTTCTTT. Its translation: CASSYRRDRGEAFF.